What follows describes a single T cell receptor (beta chain). The antigen is unknown. Sequencing ends 3 residues short of the CDR3 end; the germline J gene provides the rest. These data originate in a study of Tregs in tolerant kidney transplant recipients. Study overall: Related graft donors supplied nonmyeloablative bone marrow transplants, and mixed chimerism was transient. Study-wide results and caveats: The small number of patients limits these findings pending further validation.

V lost 7 bases, J lost 0 bases, and 9 bases lay in between. The germline gives CDR1 LNHDA, CDR2 SQIVND (reference sequence). The CDR3 sequence is 13 residues long. The method was immunoSEQ multiplex PCR; TCRdb's version includes in-frame clones alone and lacks a portion of them. This table lists tens of thousands of clones. This clonotype was obtained from a human donor who received a combined kidney and bone marrow transplant. The sequenced sample was CD4+ T cells from blood, obtained before the transplant. The rearrangement joins TRBV19 to TRBJ1-1, with D unclear. This CDR3 reads CASNRVMNTEAFF. CDR3 DNA (partial): TGTGCCAGTAATCGGGTTATGAACACTGAA.